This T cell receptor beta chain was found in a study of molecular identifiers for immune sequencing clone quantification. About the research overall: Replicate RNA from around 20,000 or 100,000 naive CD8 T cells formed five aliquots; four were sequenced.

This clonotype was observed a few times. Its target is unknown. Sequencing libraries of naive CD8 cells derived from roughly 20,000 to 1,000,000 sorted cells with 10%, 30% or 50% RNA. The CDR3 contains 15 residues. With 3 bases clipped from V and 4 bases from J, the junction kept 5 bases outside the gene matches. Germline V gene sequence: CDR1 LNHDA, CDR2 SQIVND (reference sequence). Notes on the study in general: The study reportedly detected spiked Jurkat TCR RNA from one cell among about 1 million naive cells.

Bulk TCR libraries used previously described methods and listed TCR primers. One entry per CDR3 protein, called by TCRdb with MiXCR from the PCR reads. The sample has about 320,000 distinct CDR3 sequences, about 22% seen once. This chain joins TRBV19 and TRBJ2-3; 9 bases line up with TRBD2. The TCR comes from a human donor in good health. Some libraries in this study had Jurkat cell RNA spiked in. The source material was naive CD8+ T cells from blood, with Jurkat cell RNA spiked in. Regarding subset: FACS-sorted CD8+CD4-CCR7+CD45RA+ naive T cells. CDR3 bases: TGTGCCAGTAGTATGGAACTAGCGGGCTCAGATACGCAGTATTTT. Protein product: CASSMELAGSDTQYF.